The source of this T cell receptor beta chain is a study of blood T cell repertoires in COVID-19. Study background: COVID-19 samples collected from the United States, Italy and Spain covered acute and convalescent phases. Sample material is recorded as cDNA or gDNA derived from T cells, B-cell-depleted T cells, or PBMCs.

Original processing notes: Amplifying reference gene primers gave estimates of nucleated cell counts. TCRdb's table, derived via immunoSEQ multiplex PCR, lists solely in-frame clones and lacks some. That table furnishes V, J and clone size, whereas the DNA furnished D and trimming. The table shows hundreds of thousands of clones, with roughly 85% occurring only once. The CDR3 spans 16 residues. V shed 1 base and J shed 0 bases, with 9 bases lying between them. Germline V gene sequence: CDR1 SGHVS, CDR2 FQNEAQ. V is TRBV7-8 and J is TRBJ1-4, with D possibly being TRBD1 (6 bases). The sequence derives from a woman aged 18 to 35 with acute or convalescent COVID-19. The sequencing input was peripheral blood. The CDR3 DNA reads as TGTGCCAGCAGCTTAGGAGGGGGGGCAACTAATGAAAAACTGTTTTTT. This sequence encodes CASSLGGGATNEKLFF.